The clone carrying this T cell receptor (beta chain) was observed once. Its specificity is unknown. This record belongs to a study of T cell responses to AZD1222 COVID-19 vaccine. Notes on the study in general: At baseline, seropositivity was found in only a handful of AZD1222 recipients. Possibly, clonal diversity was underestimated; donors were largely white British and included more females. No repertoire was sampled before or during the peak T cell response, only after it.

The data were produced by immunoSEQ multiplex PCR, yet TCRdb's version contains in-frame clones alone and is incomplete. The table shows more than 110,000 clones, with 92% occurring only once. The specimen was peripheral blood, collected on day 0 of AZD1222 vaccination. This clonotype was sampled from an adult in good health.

CDR3 nucleotides: TGTGCCAGCAGCTCTACAGGGGAGAGCCTGTTCCTCTATGGCTACACCTTC. Protein sequence: CASSSTGESLFLYGYTF. V is TRBV5-6 and J is TRBJ1-2; 7 nucleotides line up with TRBD1. The germline V gene encodes CDR1 SGHDT and CDR2 YYEEEE. The V and J ends lost 3 bases and 4 bases, in that order; junction bases with no gene match: 15. The CDR3 sequence is 17 residues long. Looking up the rest from reference TRBV5-6 and TRBJ1-2 gives the full variable domain: DAGVTQSPTHLIKTRGQQVTLRCSPKSGHDTVSWYQQALGQGPQFIFQYYEEEERQRGNFPDRFSGHQFPNYSSELNVNALLLGDSALYLCASSSTGESLFLYGYTFGSGTRLTVV.